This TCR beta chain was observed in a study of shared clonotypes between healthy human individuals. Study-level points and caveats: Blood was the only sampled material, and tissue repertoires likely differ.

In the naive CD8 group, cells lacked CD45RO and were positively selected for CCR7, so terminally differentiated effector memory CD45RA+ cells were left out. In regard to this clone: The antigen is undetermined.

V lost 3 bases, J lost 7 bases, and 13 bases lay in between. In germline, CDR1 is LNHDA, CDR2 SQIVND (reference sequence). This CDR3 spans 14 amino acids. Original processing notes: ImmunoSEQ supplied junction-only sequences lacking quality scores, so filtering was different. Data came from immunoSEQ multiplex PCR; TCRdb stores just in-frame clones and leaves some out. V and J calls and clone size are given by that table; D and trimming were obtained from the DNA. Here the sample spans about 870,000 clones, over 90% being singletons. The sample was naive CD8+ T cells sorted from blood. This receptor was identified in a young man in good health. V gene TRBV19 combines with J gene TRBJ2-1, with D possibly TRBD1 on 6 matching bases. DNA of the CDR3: TGTGCCAGTAGTATCCTACAGGGTTCAAATGAGCAGTTCTTC. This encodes CASSILQGSNEQFF.